A selection of T cell receptor beta chains follows, all from one sample in a study of T cell responses to AZD1222 COVID-19 vaccine. The assay was immunoSEQ multiplex PCR, and TCRdb's table has in-frame clones only and misses some. This sample carries some 65,000 clones, 79% of them seen once, and the ten largest clones take around 20%. The sample here was peripheral blood, taken on day 0 of MenACWY control vaccination. These receptors all stem from an adult in good health. The CDR3 runs from the conserved cysteine through the conserved F or W. The order of the fields is CDR3 protein, CDR3 DNA, clone size, V gene, D gene, J gene. A D gene is named only where the DNA matches it firmly. A row's size may be missing; if present it is once, few, many or a size class.

cdr3_aa: CASSLDRVGSGETQYF; cdr3_nt: TGTGCCAGCAGCCTGGACAGGGTTGGTTCTGGGGAGACCCAGTACTTC; clone_size: .; v_call: TRBV7-6; d_call: TRBD1; j_call: TRBJ2-5
cdr3_aa: CASSELGYEQYF; cdr3_nt: TGTGCCAGCAGTGAATTGGGGTACGAGCAGTACTTC; clone_size: .; v_call: TRBV6-1; d_call: .; j_call: TRBJ2-7
cdr3_aa: CASSLDGVGGTTGELFF; cdr3_nt: TGCGCCAGCAGCTTGGATGGAGTTGGGGGCACGACCGGGGAGCTGTTTTTT; clone_size: once; v_call: TRBV5-1; d_call: .; j_call: TRBJ2-2
cdr3_aa: CASSVAHRSQETQYF; cdr3_nt: TGTGCCAGCAGCGTAGCGCACCGCTCCCAAGAGACCCAGTACTTC; clone_size: once; v_call: TRBV9; d_call: .; j_call: TRBJ2-5
cdr3_aa: CASSWTADNQPQHF; cdr3_nt: TGTGCCAGTAGCTGGACAGCCGATAATCAGCCCCAGCATTTT; clone_size: .; v_call: TRBV19; d_call: .; j_call: TRBJ1-5
cdr3_aa: CASSQGLELAGGTQYF; cdr3_nt: TGTGCCAGCAGCCAGGGGTTGGAACTAGCGGGAGGTACGCAGTATTTT; clone_size: .; v_call: TRBV5-4; d_call: TRBD2; j_call: TRBJ2-3
cdr3_aa: CASSPGIGGEQYF; cdr3_nt: TGTGCCAGCAGCCCAGGGATAGGTGGCGAGCAGTACTTC; clone_size: .; v_call: TRBV9; d_call: .; j_call: TRBJ2-7
cdr3_aa: CASRTDYRGTGELFF; cdr3_nt: TGTGCCAGCAGGACGGACTACAGGGGCACCGGGGAGCTGTTTTTT; clone_size: .; v_call: TRBV6-5; d_call: .; j_call: TRBJ2-2
cdr3_aa: CASSLGVVAYNEQFF; cdr3_nt: TGTGCCAGCAGCTTAGGAGTAGTCGCCTACAATGAGCAGTTCTTC; clone_size: .; v_call: TRBV7-3; d_call: .; j_call: TRBJ2-1
cdr3_aa: CASSGPPNTEAFF; cdr3_nt: TGTGCCAGCAGTGGGCCCCCGAACACTGAAGCTTTCTTT; clone_size: .; v_call: TRBV9; d_call: .; j_call: TRBJ1-1
cdr3_aa: CASSPGGRSSYNEQFF; cdr3_nt: TGCGCCAGCAGCCCAGGGGGGCGGAGCTCCTACAATGAGCAGTTCTTC; clone_size: .; v_call: TRBV4-1; d_call: .; j_call: TRBJ2-1
cdr3_aa: CAWSSSSLNYGYTF; cdr3_nt: TGTGCCTGGAGTAGTTCGAGCCTTAACTATGGCTACACCTTC; clone_size: .; v_call: TRBV30; d_call: .; j_call: TRBJ1-2
cdr3_aa: CASTAGGTGGNEQFF; cdr3_nt: TGTGCCAGCACCGCGGGTGGGACAGGGGGGAATGAGCAGTTCTTC; clone_size: .; v_call: TRBV3-1/TRBV3-2; d_call: TRBD1; j_call: TRBJ2-1
cdr3_aa: CASSQTLAGPGEQYF; cdr3_nt: TGTGCCAGCAGCCAGACCCTAGCGGGACCGGGCGAGCAGTACTTC; clone_size: .; v_call: TRBV7-8; d_call: TRBD2; j_call: TRBJ2-7
cdr3_aa: CASSGVAGGLYNEQFF; cdr3_nt: TGTGCCAGCAGCGGAGTGGCGGGAGGACTTTACAATGAGCAGTTCTTC; clone_size: .; v_call: TRBV7-8; d_call: TRBD2; j_call: TRBJ2-1
cdr3_aa: CASSQVGGNEQYF; cdr3_nt: TGTGCCAGCAGTCAAGTGGGGGGTAACGAGCAGTACTTC; clone_size: .; v_call: TRBV5-5; d_call: .; j_call: TRBJ2-7
cdr3_aa: CASRPDRGAYNEQFF; cdr3_nt: TGTGCCAGCAGACCGGACAGGGGGGCCTACAATGAGCAGTTCTTC; clone_size: few; v_call: TRBV6-6; d_call: TRBD1; j_call: TRBJ2-1
cdr3_aa: CTGQDDEAFF; cdr3_nt: TGTACCGGACAGGACGACGAAGCTTTCTTT; clone_size: .; v_call: TRBV19; d_call: TRBD1; j_call: TRBJ1-1
cdr3_aa: CASSLVSGGKLRFF; cdr3_nt: TGTGCCAGCAGCCTAGTTAGCGGGGGGAAGCTGAGGTTCTTC; clone_size: .; v_call: TRBV6-1; d_call: TRBD2; j_call: TRBJ2-1
cdr3_aa: CASSPGLNTEAFF; cdr3_nt: TGTGCCAGCTCCCCCGGGCTGAACACTGAAGCTTTCTTT; clone_size: few; v_call: TRBV18; d_call: .; j_call: TRBJ1-1
cdr3_aa: CASSISGWSNQPQHF; cdr3_nt: TGTGCCAGTAGTATATCGGGATGGAGCAATCAGCCCCAGCATTTT; clone_size: .; v_call: TRBV19; d_call: .; j_call: TRBJ1-5
cdr3_aa: CASSPQGAIVQPQHF; cdr3_nt: TGTGCCAGCAGCCCACAGGGGGCCATAGTTCAGCCCCAGCATTTT; clone_size: .; v_call: TRBV27; d_call: TRBD1; j_call: TRBJ1-5
cdr3_aa: CASSRDGSYGYTF; cdr3_nt: TGTGCCAGCAGCCGAGACGGCTCCTATGGCTACACCTTC; clone_size: .; v_call: TRBV6-5; d_call: .; j_call: TRBJ1-2
cdr3_aa: CASSSGQAGTNEKLFF; cdr3_nt: TGTGCCAGCAGCTCAGGACAGGCGGGAACTAATGAAAAACTGTTTTTT; clone_size: .; v_call: TRBV9; d_call: TRBD1; j_call: TRBJ1-4
cdr3_aa: CASSFPGGKAYEQYF; cdr3_nt: TGTGCCAGCAGCTTTCCGGGGGGGAAAGCCTACGAGCAGTACTTC; clone_size: .; v_call: TRBV11-2; d_call: TRBD2; j_call: TRBJ2-7
cdr3_aa: CASRAGNTIYF; cdr3_nt: TGTGCCAGCAGGGCTGGAAACACCATATATTTT; clone_size: .; v_call: TRBV6-6; d_call: .; j_call: TRBJ1-3
cdr3_aa: CASRRTSSTDTQYF; cdr3_nt: TGTGCCAGTAGGAGGACTAGTAGCACAGATACGCAGTATTTT; clone_size: .; v_call: TRBV19; d_call: TRBD2; j_call: TRBJ2-3
cdr3_aa: CASSREPGQGLNYGYTF; cdr3_nt: TGCGCCAGCAGCCGTGAACCGGGACAGGGGTTAAACTATGGCTACACCTTC; clone_size: few; v_call: TRBV5-1; d_call: TRBD1; j_call: TRBJ1-2
cdr3_aa: CASSPGTHKFNEQFF; cdr3_nt: TGTGCCAGCAGTCCCGGGACTCACAAATTCAATGAGCAGTTCTTC; clone_size: .; v_call: TRBV7-9; d_call: .; j_call: TRBJ2-1
cdr3_aa: CASSRTPLSYNSPLHF; cdr3_nt: TGCGCCAGCAGCCGGACTCCTCTCTCCTATAATTCACCCCTCCACTTT; clone_size: .; v_call: TRBV4-3; d_call: .; j_call: TRBJ1-6
cdr3_aa: CASSQDRGSPLSTQYF; cdr3_nt: TGTGCCAGCAGCCAAGACAGGGGGTCACCATTATCGACCCAGTACTTC; clone_size: .; v_call: TRBV3-1/TRBV3-2; d_call: TRBD1; j_call: TRBJ2-5
cdr3_aa: CASSAGGNQPQHF; cdr3_nt: TGTGCCAGCAGTGCAGGGGGCAATCAGCCCCAGCATTTT; clone_size: .; v_call: TRBV25-1; d_call: .; j_call: TRBJ1-5
cdr3_aa: CASVLILGNEQFF; cdr3_nt: TGTGCCTCCGTACTTATTCTAGGGAATGAGCAGTTCTTC; clone_size: .; v_call: TRBV7-2; d_call: .; j_call: TRBJ2-1
cdr3_aa: CASSSLNSPLHF; cdr3_nt: TGTGCCAGCAGTTCGCTAAATTCACCCCTCCACTTT; clone_size: .; v_call: TRBV6-5; d_call: .; j_call: TRBJ1-6
cdr3_aa: CASSKVQTPHGYTF; cdr3_nt: TGTGCCAGCAGCAAAGTTCAAACCCCCCATGGCTACACCTTC; clone_size: .; v_call: TRBV21-1; d_call: .; j_call: TRBJ1-2
cdr3_aa: CASFRTGDHEQYF; cdr3_nt: TGTGCCAGCTTCAGGACAGGGGACCACGAGCAGTACTTC; clone_size: few; v_call: TRBV18; d_call: TRBD1; j_call: TRBJ2-7
cdr3_aa: CASSPRAGARYEQYF; cdr3_nt: TGTGCCAGCAGCCCCAGGGCGGGGGCGAGATACGAGCAGTACTTC; clone_size: .; v_call: TRBV5-6; d_call: .; j_call: TRBJ2-7
cdr3_aa: CASSLAEGGRANTEAFF; cdr3_nt: TGTGCCAGCAGCTTGGCCGAAGGGGGACGTGCGAACACTGAAGCTTTCTTT; clone_size: .; v_call: TRBV5-6; d_call: .; j_call: TRBJ1-1
cdr3_aa: CASGPRTRSRGNTEAFF; cdr3_nt: TGTGCCAGCGGGCCCAGGACCCGGAGTCGGGGGAACACTGAAGCTTTCTTT; clone_size: few; v_call: TRBV7-8; d_call: .; j_call: TRBJ1-1
cdr3_aa: CAWSGGLTNYEQYF; cdr3_nt: TGTGCCTGGAGTGGGGGACTCACCAACTACGAGCAGTACTTC; clone_size: .; v_call: TRBV30; d_call: .; j_call: TRBJ2-7